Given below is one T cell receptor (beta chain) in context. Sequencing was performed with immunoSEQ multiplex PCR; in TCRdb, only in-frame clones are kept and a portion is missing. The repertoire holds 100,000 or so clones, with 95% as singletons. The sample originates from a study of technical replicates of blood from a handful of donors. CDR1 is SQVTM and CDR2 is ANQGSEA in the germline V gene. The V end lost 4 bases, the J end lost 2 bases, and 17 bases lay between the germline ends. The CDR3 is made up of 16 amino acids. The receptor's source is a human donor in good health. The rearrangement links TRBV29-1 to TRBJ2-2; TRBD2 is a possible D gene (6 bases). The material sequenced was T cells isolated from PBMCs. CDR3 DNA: TGCAGCGTTGTATCTAGTGGGACTGTAAACACCGGGGAGCTGTTTTTT. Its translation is CSVVSSGTVNTGELFF.